This passage covers 19 T cell receptor beta chains from one sample sequenced in a study of T-cell memory formation after mild COVID-19. One entry per CDR3 protein, called by TCRdb with MiXCR from the 5' RACE reads. The repertoire holds 280,000 or so distinct CDR3 sequences, about a sixth seen once, with under 25% in the top ten. The sequenced material came from PBMCs or a T cell subset sorted from them (not recorded which). These receptors all come from a man younger than 30 who had mild COVID-19 (a few samples of this study predate the infection). Cell type and time point are not known.

The CDR3 loop reads CASSQDLRGPGETQYF. CDR3 nucleotides: TGCGCCAGCAGCCAAGATCTGAGGGGGCCTGGAGAGACCCAGTACTTC. The chain combines TRBV4-1 with TRBJ2-5; TRBD1 matches 7 bases. J lost 4 bases, V lost 0 bases, and 8 bases had no gene match. The CDR3 has 16 residues. Germline-derived CDR1 and CDR2 are MGHRA and YSYEKL.

This clonotype showed up just a few times. The rearrangement joins TRBV19 to TRBJ1-1; 7 bases are shared with TRBD1. This CDR3 has 14 residues. Germline assignment: CDR1 LNHDA and CDR2 SQIVND (reference sequence). The V and J ends lost 6 bases and 1 base, in that order; junction bases with no gene match: 5. The CDR3, as DNA: TGTGCCAGTAGACCGGGACAGTGGAACACTGAAGCTTTCTTT. Translating it yields CASRPGQWNTEAFF.

This clonotype was counted between two and nine times. The chain's CDR3 is CASSYRRDNRNYGYTF. The CDR3 nucleotides are TGTGCCAGCAGTTACCGCCGGGACAATCGTAACTATGGCTACACCTTC. The chain carries TRBV6-2 or TRBV6-3 and TRBJ1-2; weak D call: TRBD1 (6 bases). Trimming took 2 bases from V and 1 from J, leaving 14 bases between them. CDR1 is MNHEY and CDR2 is SVGEGT in the germline V gene. The CDR3 totals 16 residues.

This clonotype was found a few times. The gene calls are TRBV11-3 and TRBJ2-1; tentatively, D is TRBD2 (7 bases). Deletions cut 3 bases from V and 9 bases from J, with 12 bases between. Germline CDR1 is SGHNT and CDR2 is YENEEA. CDR3 length: 13 residues. The CDR3 here is CASSLNREGEQFF. CDR3 nucleotide sequence: TGTGCCAGCAGCTTGAACAGGGAGGGTGAGCAGTTCTTC. Looking up the rest from reference TRBV11-3 and TRBJ2-1 gives the full variable domain: EAGVVQSPRYKIIEKKQPVAFWCNPISGHNTLYWYLQNLGQGPELLIRYENEEAVDDSQLPKDRFSAERLKGVDSTLKIQPAELGDSAVYLCASSLNREGEQFFGPGTRLTVL.

The chain has TRBV12-3 or TRBV12-4 and TRBJ2-1; D is undetermined. V lost 6 bases to trimming and J lost 5 bases, with 5 bases between them. CDR3 length: 11 amino acids. The CDR3 here is CASRINNEQFF. In nucleotides, the CDR3 is TGTGCCAGCAGGATAAACAATGAGCAGTTCTTC.

The V and J genes are TRBV20-1 and TRBJ2-3, with 10 bases lining up with TRBD2. CDR3 length: 15 residues. From germline, CDR1 is DFQATT and CDR2 SNEGSKA (reference sequence). V shed 6 bases and J 0 bases; nucleotides not matched to a gene: 6. The chain's CDR3 is CSAYRTSGSTDTQYF. The DNA for the CDR3 is TGCAGTGCATACCGGACTAGCGGAAGCACAGATACGCAGTATTTT.

The V call is TRBV12-3 or TRBV12-4, the J call TRBJ2-7; 11 nucleotides match TRBD1. This CDR3 is built from 15 residues. Trimming at V came to 3 bases and at J to 2 bases, leaving 3 bases not matched to a gene. In DNA, the CDR3 is TGTGCCAGCAGTTTTCCGGGACAGGGGGCCTACGAGCAGTACTTC. Amino acids: CASSFPGQGAYEQYF.

This clonotype was detected only a few times. The chain employs TRBV12-3 or TRBV12-4 and TRBJ2-3, with D possibly matching TRBD1 (6 bases). V was clipped by 4 bases and J by 2 bases, with 13 bases between them. CDR3 length: 15 residues. The CDR3 spells CASSSTGDFTDTQYF. The CDR3 region has the DNA TGTGCCAGCAGTTCGACAGGAGACTTCACAGATACGCAGTATTTT.

CDR3 nucleotides: TGCAGTGCCCTTCGGGGGGTGATTGAGCAGTTCTTC. This sequence encodes CSALRGVIEQFF. V and J are TRBV20-1 and TRBJ2-1; TRBD2 matches 7 bases. Per the germline V gene, CDR1 is DFQATT and CDR2 is SNEGSKA (reference sequence). V lost 6 bases and J lost 9; bases outside the gene matches: 8. CDR3 length equals 12 residues.

This clonotype came up many times. This chain uses TRBV7-2 with TRBJ2-5, with D hard to call. The V and J ends lost 4 bases and 5 bases respectively, with 2 bases between them. This CDR3 has 10 residues. Germline CDR1 and CDR2: SGHTA and FQGNSA. The CDR3 sequence is CASSWETQYF. The CDR3 DNA reads TGTGCCAGCAGCTGGGAGACCCAGTACTTC.

This clonotype was detected only a few times. In DNA form, the CDR3 reads TGTGCCAGCAGCGTAGCTGCTAGCGGGGGGTTCTACGAGCAGTACTTC. It encodes CASSVAASGGFYEQYF. The gene calls are TRBV9 and TRBJ2-7; 11 bases are shared with TRBD2. CDR1 is SGDLS, CDR2 YYNGEE, per germline. CDR3 size: 16 residues. Losses at the gene ends were 0 bases for V and 3 bases for J; bases not matched to a gene: 5.

This chain links TRBV20-1 with TRBJ1-5, with D unclear. This CDR3 has 13 residues. The germline V gene encodes CDR1 DFQATT and CDR2 SNEGSKA (reference sequence). Between the trimmed V and J ends, which lost 4 bases and 5 bases, there was a span of 12 bases. CDR3 bases: TGCAGTGCTACCTTCGGGCGCGATCAGCCCCAGCATTTT. Translation gives CSATFGRDQPQHF.

The J gene is TRBJ1-2, the V gene TRBV7-3; possible D gene TRBD1, 5 bases. The germline CDR1 and CDR2 sequences are SGHTA and FQGTGA. Trimming cost V 1 base and J 8 bases, with 23 bases left between them. The CDR3 has 17 residues. The CDR3 here is CASSLNGVRDYRDGYTF. The CDR3 coding sequence is TGTGCCAGCAGCTTAAACGGGGTTAGGGACTATCGTGACGGCTACACCTTC. The full variable domain, rest sourced from reference TRBV7-3 and TRBJ1-2, is GAGVSQTPSNKVTEKGKYVELRCDPISGHTALYWYRQSLGQGPEFLIYFQGTGAADDSGLPNDRFFAVRPEGSVSTLKIQRTERGDSAVYLCASSLNGVRDYRDGYTFGSGTRLTVV.

This clonotype was seen at least ten times. The chain uses TRBV6-2 or TRBV6-3 and TRBJ2-3; maybe TRBD1 (7 bases). The V gene's germline CDR1 is MNHEY and CDR2 SVGEGT. This CDR3 has 15 residues. The V end lost 2 bases, the J end lost 4 bases, and 13 bases lay between the germline ends. The CDR3, as DNA: TGTGCCAGCAGTTACACCCAGGGGGGTGCAGATACGCAGTATTTT. Encoded protein: CASSYTQGGADTQYF.

A note on this clonotype: This may be a read error: a much more frequent sequence differs by one nucleotide. The gene calls are TRBV5-1 and TRBJ2-1; D not certain. The germline V gene has CDR1 SGHRS and CDR2 YFSETQ. V shed 0 bases and J shed 8 bases, with 6 bases lying between them. The CDR3 has 12 residues. CDR3 nucleotides: TGCGCCAGCAGCTTGGTGGGATATGAGCAGTTCTTC. It specifies CASSLVGYEQFF.

This clonotype was detected a few times. The rearrangement joins TRBV6-1 to TRBJ2-2; the match to TRBD1 covers 12 bases. The V gene end was trimmed by 7 bases and the J gene end by 6 bases; junction bases not matched to a gene: 9. The V gene's germline CDR1 is MNHNS and CDR2 SASEGT. The CDR3 is 16 amino acids. The CDR3 is CASKEYGTGGSGELFF. DNA of the CDR3: TGTGCCAGCAAGGAGTACGGGACAGGGGGCTCCGGGGAGCTGTTTTTT.

This clonotype was detected ten times or more. The chain carries TRBV18 and TRBJ1-6, with 9 positions matching TRBD1. V lost 3 bases to trimming and J lost 10 bases; unmatched junction nucleotides: 13. Germline V lookup: CDR1 KGHSH, CDR2 LQKENI. The CDR3 has 17 residues. The CDR3 DNA reads as TGTGCCAGCTCACCCCCCTTCTCGGACAGGGGAGCCTCACCCCTCCACTTT. It yields the protein CASSPPFSDRGASPLHF.

The chain combines TRBV7-9 with TRBJ2-3; D possibly uses TRBD1 or TRBD2 (5 bases each). The CDR3 sequence is 14 residues long. CDR1 SEHNR and CDR2 FQNEAQ come from the germline V gene (reference sequence). Trimming stripped 6 bases from V and 6 bases from J, with 16 bases between. CDR3 in amino acids: CASSHRDPRDTQYF. The CDR3 bases are TGTGCCAGCAGTCACCGGGACCCGAGGGATACGCAGTATTTT.

This clonotype appeared a few times. V and J are TRBV20-1 and TRBJ1-1; the match to TRBD1 covers 10 bases. CDR3 length equals 17 residues. CDR1 is DFQATT and CDR2 is SNEGSKA in the germline V gene (reference sequence). V trimming: 5 bases; J trimming: 0 bases; junction bases outside the gene matches: 12. The CDR3 DNA is TGCAGTGCTCGTAGCCGGGACAGGGGATCGATGAACACTGAAGCTTTCTTT. Translating it yields CSARSRDRGSMNTEAFF.